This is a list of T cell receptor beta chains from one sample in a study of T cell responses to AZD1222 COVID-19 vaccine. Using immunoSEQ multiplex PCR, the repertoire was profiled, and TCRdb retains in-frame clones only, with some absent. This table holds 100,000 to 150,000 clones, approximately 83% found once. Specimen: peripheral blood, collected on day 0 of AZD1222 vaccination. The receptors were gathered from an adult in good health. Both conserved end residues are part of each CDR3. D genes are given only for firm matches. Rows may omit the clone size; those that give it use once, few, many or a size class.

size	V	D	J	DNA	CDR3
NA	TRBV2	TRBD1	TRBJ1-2	TGTGCCAGCAGTGAACTCGGACAGGGGTATAACTATGGCTACACCTTC	CASSELGQGYNYGYTF
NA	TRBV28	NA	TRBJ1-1	TGTGCCAGCTGGGGGGTGGGCACTGAAGCTTTCTTT	CASWGVGTEAFF
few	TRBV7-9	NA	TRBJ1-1	TGTGCCAGCGGCAGCCCCCGTGAGTTGGCTTTCTTT	CASGSPRELAFF
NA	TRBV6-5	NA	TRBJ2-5	TGTGCCAGCAGCCCCGGGACCCGGAGGGGGACCCAGTACTTC	CASSPGTRRGTQYF
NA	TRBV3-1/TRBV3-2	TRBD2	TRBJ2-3	TGTGCCAGCAGCCAACTAGCGGGGGGCCCGGAAGATACGCAGTATTTT	CASSQLAGGPEDTQYF
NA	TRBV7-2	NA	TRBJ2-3	TGTGCCAGCAGCTTGAGGGGCCGGTTTGGAGATACGCAGTATTTT	CASSLRGRFGDTQYF
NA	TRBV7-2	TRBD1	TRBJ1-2	TGTGCCAGCAGTCTATTAGTCCCGGGACAGGGGAGCTATGGCTACACCTTC	CASSLLVPGQGSYGYTF
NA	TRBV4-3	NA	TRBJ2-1	TGCGCCAGCAGCCGCACCCCCGGGGATGAGCAGTTCTTC	CASSRTPGDEQFF
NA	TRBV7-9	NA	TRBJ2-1	TGTGCCAGCAGCTTAGTTTCTCAGCCCGGGGGTGAGCAGTTCTTC	CASSLVSQPGGEQFF
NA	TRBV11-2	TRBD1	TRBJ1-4	TGTGCCAGCAGCTCTGACAGGGGGCCTGCTAATGAAAAACTGTTTTTT	CASSSDRGPANEKLFF
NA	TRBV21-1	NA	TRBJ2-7	TGTGCCAGCAGCAAGGATTTCTCCTACGAGCAGTACTTC	CASSKDFSYEQYF
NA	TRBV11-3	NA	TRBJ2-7	TGTGCCAGCAGCTCCCTGACTAGTTACGAGCAGTACTTC	CASSSLTSYEQYF
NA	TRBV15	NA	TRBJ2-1	TGTGCCACCGGGAGTAACAGGGTCTCCTACAATGAGCAGTTCTTC	CATGSNRVSYNEQFF
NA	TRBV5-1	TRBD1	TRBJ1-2	TGCGCCAGCAGCCCAGGACAGGGGGCTGCCTATGGCTACACCTTC	CASSPGQGAAYGYTF
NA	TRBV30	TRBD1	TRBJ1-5	TGTGCCTGGAGCACAGGGGGCAATCAGCCCCAGCATTTT	CAWSTGGNQPQHF
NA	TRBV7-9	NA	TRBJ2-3	TGTGCCAGCAGCTCCACCCGGCGGGACCTCGGAGATACGCAGTATTTT	CASSSTRRDLGDTQYF
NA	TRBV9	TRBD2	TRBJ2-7	TGTGCCAGCTCAACGGCGGGAGGGCCGCGCGAGCAGTACTTC	CASSTAGGPREQYF
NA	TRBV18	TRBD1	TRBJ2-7	TGTGCCAGCTCACCAAGACAGGGAACCTACGAGCAGTACTTC	CASSPRQGTYEQYF
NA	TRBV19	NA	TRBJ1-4	TGTGCCAGTAGTAAGCCAGCCGCAGGTGAAAAACTGTTTTTT	CASSKPAAGEKLFF
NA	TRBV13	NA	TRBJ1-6	TGTGCCAGCAGCTTAGGCCAGGAGATCTCACCCCTCCACTTT	CASSLGQEISPLHF
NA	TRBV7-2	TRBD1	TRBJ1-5	TGTGCCAGCAGCCGGACAGGGGGAGTAGATCAGCCCCAGCATTTT	CASSRTGGVDQPQHF
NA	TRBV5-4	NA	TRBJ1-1	TGTGCCAGCAGCTTGGAGTCCAGGAGCACTGAAGCTTTCTTT	CASSLESRSTEAFF
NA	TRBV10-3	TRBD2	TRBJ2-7	TGTGCCACCGGGAGGGGCGACGAGCAGTACTTC	CATGRGDEQYF
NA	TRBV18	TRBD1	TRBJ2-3	TGTGCCAGCTCACCAATTGGACAGGGGAGGCCAGATACGCAGTATTTT	CASSPIGQGRPDTQYF
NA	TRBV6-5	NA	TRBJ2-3	TGTGCCAGCTATCGGGGACCCCGATCAGATACGCAGTATTTT	CASYRGPRSDTQYF
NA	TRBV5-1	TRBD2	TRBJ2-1	TGCGCCAGCAGCTTGGGGACTAGCGGGACTAATGAGCAGTTCTTC	CASSLGTSGTNEQFF